This passage covers 25 T cell receptor beta chains from one sample sequenced in a study of PD-1 blockade in classical Hodgkin lymphoma. TCRdb keeps only in-frame clones here, not all; method: immunoSEQ multiplex PCR. The repertoire holds 27,000 or so clones, roughly 80% seen once, with more than 2% in the top ten. Every patient experienced relapse after autologous stem cell transplantation, and brentuximab vedotin exposure varied. Starting with thawed PBMCs, CD4+ T cells were purified by magnetic negative selection. The sample consisted of CD4+ T cells from blood, taken at baseline. These receptors were collected from a human donor with classical Hodgkin lymphoma.

This clone was observed a handful of times. The chain recombines TRBV7-8 with TRBJ2-7, with TRBD1 matching over 9 bases. Germline values: CDR1 SGHVS, CDR2 FQNEAQ. The CDR3 runs 14 residues. V gave up 0 bases and J gave up 6 bases; unmatched junction bases: 3. In DNA form, the CDR3 reads TGTGCCAGCAGCTTAGCCAGACAGGGGGGCGAGCAGTACTTC. Translated: CASSLARQGGEQYF.

With respect to this clone: The same CDR3 arises from other DNA sequences in this sample as well. V is TRBV7-2 and J is TRBJ2-1; 8 bases match TRBD2. Trimming removed 0 bases from V and 2 bases from J; junction bases left unmatched: 0. Germline V gene sequence: CDR1 SGHTA, CDR2 FQGNSA. The CDR3 length is 15 residues. The CDR3 bases are TGTGCCAGCAGCTTAGCGCGGGGGGCCTACAATGAGCAGTTCTTC. It specifies CASSLARGAYNEQFF.

This clone was counted a single time. This sequence joins TRBV7-9 and TRBJ1-1, with unresolved D. This CDR3 contains 10 residues. The V end was cut by 11 bases, the J end by 11 bases, with 15 bases between. Germline V gene data show CDR1 as SEHNR and CDR2 as FQNEAQ (reference sequence). CDR3 sequence (DNA): TGTGCCGTCCAGCAACCGGGCGCTTTCTTT. It translates to CAVQQPGAFF.

The rearrangement uses TRBV19 and TRBJ2-1, with TRBD2 identical over 8 bases. V was clipped by 7 bases and J by 12 bases; unmatched bases: 11. The CDR3 is made up of 13 amino acids. Germline V gene sequence: CDR1 LNHDA, CDR2 SQIVND (reference sequence). CDR3 region: CASTTSGRLGQFF. In DNA form, the CDR3 reads TGTGCCAGTACTACTAGCGGCCGCCTGGGGCAGTTCTTC. Together with reference TRBV19 and TRBJ2-1, the CDR3 gives the full variable domain: DGGITQSPKYLFRKEGQNVTLSCEQNLNHDAMYWYRQDPGQGLRLIYYSQIVNDFQKGDIAEGYSVSREKKESFPLTVTSAQKNPTAFYLCASTTSGRLGQFFGPGTRLTVL.

V and J are TRBV18 and TRBJ2-1, with D uncertain. The germline V gene has CDR1 KGHSH and CDR2 LQKENI. CDR3 length equals 16 residues. V lost 3 bases and J 1 base, leaving 13 bases between the germline ends. CDR3 in amino acids: CASSPELIYSYNEQFF. The CDR3 DNA reads as TGTGCCAGCTCACCGGAATTAATTTATTCCTACAATGAGCAGTTCTTC.

The chain combines TRBV6-6 with TRBJ1-2; 8 bases line up with TRBD1. Germline V lookup: CDR1 MNHNY, CDR2 SVGAGI (reference sequence). The CDR3 extends over 13 amino acids. Germline trimming cut 7 bases from V and 4 bases from J; bases unmatched to any gene: 5. The CDR3 loop is CASNQDRVYGYTF. DNA of the CDR3: TGTGCCAGCAACCAGGACAGGGTCTATGGCTACACCTTC.

The chain combines TRBV30 with TRBJ1-2, with D unclear. The CDR3 contains 12 residues. Deletions cut 0 bases from V and 5 bases from J, with 7 bases between. Germline CDR1 GTSNPN, CDR2 SVGIG (reference sequence). CDR3 protein: CAWSVTGYGYTF. The CDR3 DNA reads as TGTGCCTGGAGTGTAACCGGATATGGCTACACCTTC. Complete variable domain (other parts from reference TRBV30 and TRBJ1-2): SQTIHQWPATLVQPVGSPLSLECTVEGTSNPNLYWYRQAAGRGLQLLFYSVGIGQISSEVPQNLSASRPQDRQFILSSKKLLLSDSGFYLCAWSVTGYGYTFGSGTRLTVV.

The CDR3 here is CASSESFLAGSPLHF. The CDR3, as DNA: TGCGCCAGCAGTGAGTCTTTTCTAGCTGGTTCACCCCTCCACTTT. V and J are TRBV10-2 and TRBJ1-6, with D unresolved. Germline V gene lookup returns CDR1 WSHSY and CDR2 SAAADI. V was shortened by 0 bases and J by 9 bases, with 12 bases between the two germline ends. The CDR3 has 15 residues.

V usage is TRBV9 and J usage is TRBJ2-7; D possibly corresponds to TRBD1 (5 bases). Germline V lookup: CDR1 SGDLS, CDR2 YYNGEE. Trimming stripped 0 bases from V and 4 bases from J, with 11 bases between. The CDR3 runs to 14 residues. CDR3 bases: TGTGCCAGCAGCGTAGGGCCGGACACTTACGAGCAGTACTTC. Its protein product is CASSVGPDTYEQYF.

The chain combines TRBV19 with TRBJ1-1, with a tentative D call TRBD1 (6 bases). The germline CDR1 and CDR2 sequences are LNHDA and SQIVND (reference sequence). CDR3 size: 15 residues. V lost 6 bases to trimming and J lost 3 bases, with 17 bases between them. The CDR3 DNA reads as TGTGCCAGTAGGCAGGGGCGGATACTCGACACTGAAGCTTTCTTT. Protein: CASRQGRILDTEAFF.

The CDR3 DNA follows: TGTGCCAGCAGCTACAGCGGGAATGAAAAACTGTTTTTT. It translates to CASSYSGNEKLFF. V is TRBV11-3 and J is TRBJ1-4, with D unclear. Looked up from germline, CDR1 is SGHNT and CDR2 is YENEEA. CDR3 length: 13 amino acids. V shed 4 bases and J shed 5 bases, with 8 bases lying between them.

This clone has a handful of counts. The gene calls are TRBV5-1 and TRBJ1-2; D gene unclear. Trimming took off 0 bases at V and 0 bases at J, with 15 bases between the two ends. The CDR3 spans 17 residues. CDR1 and CDR2 from the germline V gene are SGHRS and YFSETQ. The CDR3 here is CASSLAVQAVPNYGYTF. CDR3 DNA: TGCGCCAGCAGCTTGGCCGTTCAGGCAGTTCCTAACTATGGCTACACCTTC.

The chain carries TRBV6-1 and TRBJ1-1; D possibly corresponds to TRBD1 (6 bases). The germline CDR1 and CDR2 sequences are MNHNS and SASEGT. The ends were cut back, 2 bases at V and 10 bases at J, with 17 bases in the middle. CDR3 size: 14 residues. The CDR3 here is CASSERAGALRAFF. CDR3 in DNA: TGTGCCAGCAGTGAAAGGGCAGGGGCCTTGAGAGCTTTCTTT.

The genes are TRBV18 and TRBJ2-7; D is perhaps TRBD2 (6 bases). CDR1 and CDR2 from the germline V gene are KGHSH and LQKENI. Trimming stripped 8 bases from V and 6 bases from J, with 14 bases between. The CDR3 loop spans 12 amino acids. In nucleotides, the CDR3 is TGTGCCAGCCACCTCTCAGCGGGCGAGCAGTACTTC. Translation: CASHLSAGEQYF.

The genes are TRBV28 and TRBJ1-2, with 9 bases fitting TRBD1. The V segment lost 10 bases and the J segment 4 bases; nucleotides outside the gene matches: 7. The CDR3 has 13 amino acids. Germline CDR1 is MDHEN and CDR2 is SYDVKM. CDR3 loop: CAIQLTGGYGYTF. The DNA of the CDR3 is TGTGCCATCCAATTGACAGGGGGCTATGGCTACACCTTC.

This clone showed up just once. The V call is TRBV11-2, the J call TRBJ2-7; TRBD1 agrees at 10 bases. Germline V gives CDR1 SGHAT, CDR2 FQNNGV. Losses at the gene ends were 0 bases for V and 4 bases for J; bases not matched to a gene: 6. The CDR3 has 16 amino acids. CDR3 nucleotides: TGTGCCAGCAGCTTAGATCCCTCGGGACAGGGGTACGAGCAGTACTTC. Its translation is CASSLDPSGQGYEQYF.

In its sample, this clone was seen a few times. V is TRBV7-3 and J is TRBJ1-6, with no clear D. CDR3 length: 12 residues. Trimming left V 3 bases short and J 7 bases short, with 4 bases between. CDR1 is SGHTA, CDR2 FQGTGA, per germline. In DNA, the CDR3 is TGTGCCAGCAGCTTTAACAATTCACCCCTCCACTTT. This encodes CASSFNNSPLHF.

The V call is TRBV2, the J call TRBJ2-7; 10 bases map to TRBD1. The CDR3 extends over 14 amino acids. From germline, CDR1 is SNHLY and CDR2 FYNNEI. With V trimmed by 4 bases and J by 4 bases, 4 bases remained unmatched. The CDR3 loop reads CASSVGGQGYEQYF. CDR3 nucleotide sequence: TGTGCCAGCAGTGTCGGGGGACAGGGGTACGAGCAGTACTTC.

This chain connects TRBV11-3 to TRBJ1-2, with a possible D match to TRBD1 (5 bases). Germline V CDR1 and CDR2: SGHNT, YENEEA. V shed 0 bases and J shed 4 bases, with 12 bases lying between them. This CDR3 region has 15 residues. CDR3 protein: CASSLDRGQFYGYTF. The DNA for the CDR3 is TGTGCCAGCAGCTTAGATCGGGGCCAATTCTATGGCTACACCTTC.

The table lists this clone with a few counts. The chain recombines TRBV10-3 with TRBJ1-5; no clear D gene. Trimming shortened V by 5 bases and J by 3 bases, and 5 bases separated the two germline ends. This CDR3 spans 12 amino acids. Germline V gene sequence: CDR1 ENHRY, CDR2 SYGVKD. CDR3 sequence (DNA): TGTGCCATCAGTCAAACCAATCAGCCCCAGCATTTT. Translation: CAISQTNQPQHF.

As concerns this clone: A junction boundary mismatches the germline segment, possibly from a read error. DNA of the CDR3: TGTGCCAACTCACCAGAGACACGAGAGACCCAGTACTTC. As protein: CANSPETRETQYF. This chain joins TRBV18 and TRBJ2-5; D gene ambiguous. The CDR3 loop spans 13 amino acids. CDR1 KGHSH and CDR2 LQKENI come from the germline V gene.

Written as DNA, the CDR3 is TGTGCCAGCAGCCAAAACAGGGTTAGCAATCAGCCCCAGCATTTT. This gives the protein CASSQNRVSNQPQHF. The rearrangement joins TRBV4-2 to TRBJ1-5; D perhaps matches TRBD1 (6 bases). CDR1 and CDR2 (germline): LGHNA, YNFKEQ. V lost 2 bases to trimming and J lost 0 bases, with 8 bases between them. The CDR3 runs 15 residues.

The rearrangement joins TRBV18 to TRBJ2-7; D not certain. Germline V gene sequence: CDR1 KGHSH, CDR2 LQKENI. V was pared by 1 base and J by 3 bases, with 10 bases between. The CDR3 totals 14 residues. The CDR3 bases are TGTGCCAGCTCACCACTAGGAGACAACTACGAGCAGTACTTC. Translating gives CASSPLGDNYEQYF.

The genes are TRBV7-6 and TRBJ2-7, with 12 nucleotides matching TRBD2. Germline V gene sequence: CDR1 SGHVS, CDR2 FNYEAQ. V shed 1 base and J 2 bases; nucleotides not matched to a gene: 3. The length of the CDR3 is 16 residues. DNA for the CDR3: TGTGCCAGCAGCTTAGAGGCTAGCGGGGGGGCCTACGAGCAGTACTTC. Protein: CASSLEASGGAYEQYF.

The chain carries TRBV5-1 and TRBJ2-1; 10 nucleotides agree with TRBD2. The CDR3 has 15 amino acids. V was clipped by 2 bases and J by 9 bases; unmatched bases: 8. Germline CDR1 is SGHRS and CDR2 is YFSETQ. The CDR3 loop is CASSFVIAGGGEQFF. The CDR3 DNA follows: TGCGCCAGCAGCTTTGTGATAGCGGGGGGCGGTGAGCAGTTCTTC.